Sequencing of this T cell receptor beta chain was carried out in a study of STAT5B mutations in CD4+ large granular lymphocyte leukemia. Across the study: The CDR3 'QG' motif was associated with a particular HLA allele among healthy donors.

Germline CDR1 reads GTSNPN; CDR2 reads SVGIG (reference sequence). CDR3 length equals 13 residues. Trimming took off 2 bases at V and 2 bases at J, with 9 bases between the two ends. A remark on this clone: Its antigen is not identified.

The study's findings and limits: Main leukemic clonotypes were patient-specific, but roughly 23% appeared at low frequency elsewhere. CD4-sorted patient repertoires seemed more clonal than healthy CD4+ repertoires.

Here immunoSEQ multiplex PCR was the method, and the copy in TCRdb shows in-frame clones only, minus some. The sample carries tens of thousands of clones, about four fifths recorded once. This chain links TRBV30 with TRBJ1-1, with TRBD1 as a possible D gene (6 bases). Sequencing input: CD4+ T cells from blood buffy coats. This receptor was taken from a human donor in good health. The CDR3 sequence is CAWSPGTNTEAFF. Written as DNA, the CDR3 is TGTGCCTGGAGTCCCGGGACAAACACTGAAGCTTTCTTT.